Listed here are 10 T cell receptor beta chains from one sample, sequenced in a study of T-cell reconstitution after alpha-beta-depleted transplantation in children. Unique molecular identifiers were incorporated into the prepared TCRbeta library. TCRdb called the PCR reads again in MiXCR, with one record for every CDR3 protein. Among approximately 400,000 distinct CDR3 sequences listed, roughly 17% were seen once. The material was PBMCs, mostly from graft donor cells, obtained 360 days after TCRalphabeta/CD19-depleted stem cell transplant. The receptors derive from a boy younger than two who had a stem cell transplant for Wiskott-Aldrich syndrome, so the T cells may come from the graft donor.

V and J are TRBV15 and TRBJ2-7; TRBD1 might be the D (7 bases). The V gene's germline CDR1 is LNHNV and CDR2 YYDKDF (reference sequence). There are 15 residues in the CDR3. Trimming took 1 base from V and 1 from J, leaving 11 bases between them. The CDR3 sequence is CATSRVQGGSYEQYF. The CDR3 DNA sequence: TGTGCCACCAGCAGAGTCCAGGGGGGTTCCTACGAGCAGTACTTC.

V usage is TRBV2 and J usage is TRBJ2-7; TRBD2 matches at 8 bases. CDR1 and CDR2 (germline): SNHLY, FYNNEI. With 3 bases clipped from V and 7 bases from J, the junction kept 5 bases outside the gene matches. The CDR3 runs 13 residues. CDR3 nucleotide sequence: TGTGCCAGCAGTGACGGGAGGGCGGGGGAGCAGTACTTC. Translation gives CASSDGRAGEQYF.

The chain is built from TRBV6-5 and TRBJ2-5; 9 nucleotides line up with TRBD2. Germline V CDR1 and CDR2: MNHEY, SVGAGI. The CDR3 is made up of 19 amino acids. Trimming cost V 0 bases and J 1 base; bases outside gene matches: 12. CDR3 residues: CASSYSITRGGGAQETQYF. The CDR3 DNA reads as TGTGCCAGCAGTTACTCGATTACGAGGGGCGGGGGGGCCCAAGAGACCCAGTACTTC.

This chain connects TRBV7-8 to TRBJ2-1; tentatively, D is TRBD1 (6 bases). V was shortened by 4 bases and J by 0 bases, with 10 bases between the two germline ends. The CDR3 has 15 amino acids. Germline-derived CDR1 and CDR2 are SGHVS and FQNEAQ. The DNA for the CDR3 is TGTGCCAGCAGCTCGGGACACCTCTCCTACAATGAGCAGTTCTTC. This gives the protein CASSSGHLSYNEQFF.

The V call is TRBV15, the J call TRBJ2-5; D gene uncertain. CDR1 LNHNV and CDR2 YYDKDF come from the germline V gene (reference sequence). This CDR3 has 17 amino acids. Trimming took off 3 bases at V and 0 bases at J, with 17 bases between the two ends. CDR3 residues: CATSSGLAWRYQETQYF. The CDR3 DNA is TGTGCCACCAGCAGTGGATTGGCATGGAGATACCAAGAGACCCAGTACTTC.

This clonotype was recorded a few times. The V and J genes are TRBV20-1 and TRBJ2-3, with D tentatively TRBD1 (6 bases). The V and J ends lost 5 bases and 4 bases respectively, with 16 bases between them. The CDR3 extends over 14 amino acids. Germline-derived CDR1 and CDR2 are DFQATT and SNEGSKA (reference sequence). The CDR3 loop is CSADRDIRADTQYF. For the CDR3, the DNA is TGCAGTGCTGACCGGGACATCAGGGCAGATACGCAGTATTTT.

This clonotype has at least ten counts. The chain couples TRBV10-3 to TRBJ2-1; TRBD2 agrees at 7 bases. Germline trimming cut 4 bases from V and 0 bases from J; bases unmatched to any gene: 12. Looked up from germline, CDR1 is ENHRY and CDR2 is SYGVKD. The CDR3 contains 18 residues. CDR3 coding DNA: TGTGCCATCAGTGGAATCCAGCGGGATCGGAGCTCCTACAATGAGCAGTTCTTC. This translates into CAISGIQRDRSSYNEQFF.

This clonotype has at least ten counts. This sequence joins TRBV6-5 and TRBJ1-4; TRBD1 matches 7 bases. The CDR3 spans 14 residues. With V trimmed by 8 bases and J by 11 bases, 14 bases remained unmatched. Germline V gene data show CDR1 as MNHEY and CDR2 as SVGAGI. The CDR3, as DNA: TGTGCCAGCGCCTCGGACCCCACCAGGGGGAAACTGTTTTTT. It encodes CASASDPTRGKLFF.

This rearrangement joins TRBV2 to TRBJ2-7, with D unclear. Germline loops: CDR1 SNHLY, CDR2 FYNNEI. V lost 7 bases and J lost 3, with 7 bases in between. The CDR3 runs 11 residues. The CDR3 is CASMQNYEQYF. As DNA, the CDR3 is TGTGCCAGCATGCAGAACTACGAGCAGTACTTC.

This chain links TRBV7-2 with TRBJ2-1, with D uncertain. This CDR3 has 14 amino acids. The germline CDR1 and CDR2 sequences are SGHTA and FQGNSA. V gave up 2 bases and J gave up 4 bases, with 9 bases separating them. The CDR3 DNA sequence: TGTGCCAGCAGCTTACTCACTTCTTACAATGAGCAGTTCTTC. Protein sequence: CASSLLTSYNEQFF. Full variable domain (rest looked up from reference TRBV7-2 and TRBJ2-1): GAGVSQSPSNKVTEKGKDVELRCDPISGHTALYWYRQSLGQGLEFLIYFQGNSAPDKSGLPSDRFSAERTGGSVSTLTIQRTQQEDSAVYLCASSLLTSYNEQFFGPGTRLTVL.